This TCR beta chain stems from a study of cytomegalovirus exposure and HLA in healthy donors. General study findings and limits: Later analysis identified about 17,000 TCR beta sequences associated with HLA alleles, using a false discovery rate threshold of 0.05. In vitro confirmation showed three CMV-associated chains to be CMV antigen specific. Cytomegalovirus-associated status was assigned to 164 TCR beta chains.

This PCR relied on a set of 60 Vbeta primers and 13 Jbeta primers. The table came from immunoSEQ multiplex PCR; TCRdb's copy has only in-frame clones and leaves some out. The data contain 130,000 or so clones, over 60% of them singletons. Germline V gene lookup returns CDR1 LNHDA and CDR2 SQIVND (reference sequence). This CDR3 is 16 amino acids long. V was clipped by 1 base and J by 1 base; unmatched bases: 3. Turning to this clone: As yet, its antigen is unknown. The identical CDR3 is also encoded by other nucleotide sequences in the sample.

This clonotype was sampled from a woman in her fifties or sixties in good health and CMV-seronegative. The chain joins TRBV19 to TRBJ2-5; 10 nucleotides match TRBD2. Sequenced sample: PBMCs. The CDR3 nucleotides are TGTGCCAGTAGTATAGGTAGCGGGGGGTCCCAAGAGACCCAGTACTTC. Translation: CASSIGSGGSQETQYF. The full variable domain, in which reference TRBV19 and TRBJ2-5 provide the parts outside the CDR3, is DGGITQSPKYLFRKEGQNVTLSCEQNLNHDAMYWYRQDPGQGLRLIYYSQIVNDFQKGDIAEGYSVSREKKESFPLTVTSAQKNPTAFYLCASSIGSGGSQETQYFGPGTRLLVL.